Below, one TCR beta chain is given with its context. What it binds is unknown. Just one base apart from a much larger clone, this may be a read error. The conserved final phenylalanine or tryptophan is absent from the CDR3, which likely points to a read error. The data originate from a study of glioma-infiltrating T cells. Using RNA template, CDR3s of TCR alpha and beta were amplified with iRepertoire arm-PCR. For one-step reverse transcription and amplification, 100-400 ng of tissue mRNA or PBMC total RNA was used. TCRdb independently ran MiXCR on the multiplex PCR reads; one entry per CDR3 protein. The data show some 90,000 distinct CDR3 sequences, with around 42% seen just once and 35% to 45% held by the top ten. There are 13 residues in the CDR3. Germline loops: CDR1 DFQATT, CDR2 SNEGSKA (reference sequence). Study observations and caveats: Very few CDR3 sequences were shared between tissue and blood. Non-neoplastic patients had below-expected tissue-blood divergence, while all gliomas exceeded expectation.

Input material: glioma tissue, nonneoplastic brain tissue, or PBMCs (not recorded which). The TCR sequence derives from a human donor with low-grade glioma or glioblastoma, undergoing nonglioma brain surgery, or in good health (not recorded which). This sequence joins TRBV20-1 and TRBJ2-5; 10 nucleotides match TRBD1. The CDR3 protein is CSAGEDRGETQYV. The DNA for the CDR3 is TGCAGTGCTGGAGAGGACAGGGGGGAGACCCAGTACGTC.